These 29 T cell receptor beta chains were sequenced from one sample in a study of beta chain features in type 1 diabetes. Points from the study as a whole: Among all four CD4+ subsets, Type 1 diabetes patients had TCRB CDR3s that were moderately but significantly shorter.

No antigen is known for these receptors. The sequenced template was cDNA made from the entire isolated RNA. The method was immunoSEQ multiplex PCR; TCRdb's version includes in-frame clones alone and lacks a portion of them. The data contain 130,000 or so clones, about 16% of them singletons. Specimen: central memory CD4+ T cells from blood. These TCRs come from a man aged 25 to 40 with type 1 diabetes.

The V call is TRBV18, the J call TRBJ1-2, with unresolved D. Trimming took 4 bases from V and 4 from J, leaving 13 bases between them. This CDR3 is 14 amino acids long. Germline CDR1 KGHSH, CDR2 LQKENI. CDR3 amino acids: CASSLSFSVYGYTF. CDR3 nucleotides: TGTGCCAGCTCACTATCGTTCTCCGTCTATGGCTACACCTTC.

V and J are TRBV18 and TRBJ2-5; 12 bases match TRBD1. Germline CDR1 KGHSH, CDR2 LQKENI. This CDR3 spans 16 amino acids. Unmatched junction bases numbered 10, after V lost 6 bases and J lost 5 bases. CDR3 in DNA: TGTGCCAGCTCCAAGGGACAGGGGGCGCTGAGTGAGACCCAGTACTTC. Amino acids: CASSKGQGALSETQYF. Full variable domain (remainder filled in from reference TRBV18 and TRBJ2-5): NAGVMQNPRHLVRRRGQEARLRCSPMKGHSHVYWYRQLPEEGLKFMVYLQKENIIDESGMPKERFSAEFPKEGPSILRIQQVVRGDSAAYFCASSKGQGALSETQYFGPGTRLLVL.

The sample holds a few counts of this clone. This chain joins TRBV9 and TRBJ2-1, with TRBD1 identical over 9 bases. The CDR3 runs 15 residues. V dropped 4 bases and J dropped 8; count of bases not matched to a gene: 10. Germline assignment: CDR1 SGDLS and CDR2 YYNGEE. CDR3 in amino acids: CASSPSTGGNDEQFF. Here the CDR3 DNA reads TGTGCCAGCAGCCCATCGACAGGGGGGAACGATGAGCAGTTCTTC.

This clone has ten or more counts. The chain joins TRBV28 to TRBJ2-7; D may be TRBD1 or TRBD2 (5 bases each). CDR1 MDHEN and CDR2 SYDVKM come from the germline V gene. V shed 7 bases and J shed 6 bases, with 16 bases lying between them. The CDR3 runs 13 residues. CDR3 sequence: CASTVLPGSEQYF. In DNA form, the CDR3 reads TGTGCCAGCACCGTTCTTCCAGGGAGCGAGCAGTACTTC.

The chain couples TRBV5-1 to TRBJ2-7; the D gene is possibly TRBD1 (6 bases). The germline V and J ends were trimmed by 2 bases and 2 bases, with 11 bases remaining between them. This CDR3 has 14 residues. Germline CDR1 reads SGHRS; CDR2 reads YFSETQ. In DNA form, the CDR3 reads TGCGCCAGCAGCTTTGGGACAAGTACCTACGAGCAGTACTTC. Translation gives CASSFGTSTYEQYF.

This clone appeared a few times. The V gene is TRBV18, the J gene TRBJ2-1; the D is unclear. The CDR3 covers 14 residues. Trimming shortened V by 3 bases and J by 4 bases, and 10 bases separated the two germline ends. Germline V gives CDR1 KGHSH, CDR2 LQKENI. The CDR3: CASSPTTEYNEQFF. CDR3 nucleotide sequence: TGTGCCAGCTCACCGACGACGGAATACAATGAGCAGTTCTTC. Supplemented by reference TRBV18 and TRBJ2-1, the full variable domain reads NAGVMQNPRHLVRRRGQEARLRCSPMKGHSHVYWYRQLPEEGLKFMVYLQKENIIDESGMPKERFSAEFPKEGPSILRIQQVVRGDSAAYFCASSPTTEYNEQFFGPGTRLTVL.

The rearrangement uses TRBV5-4 and TRBJ2-3, with D tentatively TRBD1 (5 bases). CDR3 length: 13 amino acids. V dropped 3 bases and J dropped 5 bases, with 10 bases sitting between them. Looked up from germline, CDR1 is SGHNT and CDR2 is YYREEE (reference sequence). DNA for the CDR3: TGTGCCAGCAGCTACGGGCAGGGAGATACGCAGTATTTT. Amino acid sequence: CASSYGQGDTQYF.

This clone was counted a few times. The chain links TRBV4-1 to TRBJ1-5; no firm D call. Trimming cost V 0 bases and J 7 bases, with 10 bases left between them. Germline loops: CDR1 MGHRA, CDR2 YSYEKL. This CDR3 spans 14 amino acids. The CDR3 nucleotides read TGCGCCAGCAGCCAAGAGGAGGTGGACCAGCCCCAGCATTTT. Amino acids: CASSQEEVDQPQHF.

Regarding this clone: At one of its ends the junction is not consistent with the germline gene, which may arise from a read error. This sequence joins TRBV7-9 and TRBJ2-7; 8 bases map to TRBD1. The CDR3 has 12 residues. The germline CDR1 and CDR2 sequences are SEHNR and FQNEAQ (reference sequence). The CDR3: CASSSRDRNWDF. For the CDR3, the DNA is TGTGCCAGCAGCTCGCGGGACAGGAATTGGGACTTC.

The chain joins TRBV29-1 to TRBJ1-1, with a possible D match to TRBD1 (5 bases). CDR3 size: 13 residues. From germline, CDR1 is SQVTM and CDR2 ANQGSEA. Deletions cut 3 bases from V and 4 bases from J, with 12 bases between. The CDR3: CSVDPTVRTEAFF. The DNA of the CDR3 is TGCAGCGTTGACCCGACAGTCCGCACTGAAGCTTTCTTT.

This clone was recorded a few times. V gene TRBV30 combines with J gene TRBJ1-6; D is ambiguous. CDR1 and CDR2 from the germline V gene are GTSNPN and SVGIG (reference sequence). The CDR3 length is 14 residues. The germline V and J ends were trimmed by 0 bases and 7 bases, with 10 bases remaining between them. Here the CDR3 DNA reads TGTGCCTGGAGTGTACGTTCTGGGAATTCACCCCTCCACTTT. It encodes CAWSVRSGNSPLHF.

Only a few counts were recorded for this clone. V is TRBV5-1 and J is TRBJ2-1, with 7 bases fitting TRBD1. The CDR3 is made up of 14 amino acids. The trim removed 4 bases at V and 7 bases at J, leaving 8 bases unmatched. In germline, CDR1 is SGHRS, CDR2 YFSETQ. The CDR3 loop is CASSKEQGWNEQFF. CDR3 nucleotides: TGCGCCAGCAGCAAAGAACAGGGGTGGAATGAGCAGTTCTTC.

This clone was detected a few times. The chain uses TRBV6-5 and TRBJ1-6, with 9 nucleotides matching TRBD1. After removal of 7 bases from V and 5 bases from J, the junction contained 3 bases not matched to a gene. The length of the CDR3 is 14 residues. Germline V gene lookup returns CDR1 MNHEY and CDR2 SVGAGI. CDR3 in amino acids: CASMTGGHNSPLHF. In DNA form, the CDR3 reads TGTGCCAGCATGACAGGGGGACATAATTCACCCCTCCACTTT.

The chain has TRBV7-2 and TRBJ2-3, with TRBD1 matching 8 bases. The CDR3 runs to 16 residues. The germline gives CDR1 SGHTA, CDR2 FQGNSA. J gave up 5 bases and V 4 bases, and 11 bases lay outside the gene matches. The CDR3 region is CASSWPWTGHGDTQYF. The CDR3 DNA sequence: TGTGCCAGCAGCTGGCCCTGGACAGGGCATGGAGATACGCAGTATTTT.

The rearrangement uses TRBV9 and TRBJ1-6, with a possible D match to TRBD1 (6 bases). Germline V gives CDR1 SGDLS, CDR2 YYNGEE. The CDR3 totals 14 residues. V lost 6 bases and J lost 8, with 15 bases in between. This chain's CDR3 is CASMSTPGDSPLHF. As DNA, the CDR3 is TGTGCCAGCATGAGTACCCCAGGGGATTCACCCCTCCACTTT.

The chain links TRBV19 to TRBJ2-3; no reliable D call. The CDR3 covers 14 residues. Germline V gene lookup returns CDR1 LNHDA and CDR2 SQIVND (reference sequence). The V end was cut by 6 bases, the J end by 2 bases, with 12 bases between. CDR3 DNA sequence: TGTGCCAGTAGCTCCGGACGGTTCACAGATACGCAGTATTTT. Amino acids: CASSSGRFTDTQYF.

As DNA, the CDR3 is TGTGCCAGCAGCTTAGGAGCGGGGGCCTGGAATGAGCAGTTCTTC. This sequence encodes CASSLGAGAWNEQFF. The chain combines TRBV7-2 with TRBJ2-1; 8 bases are shared with TRBD2. Trimming cost V 1 base and J 7 bases; bases outside gene matches: 6. Germline assignment: CDR1 SGHTA and CDR2 FQGNSA. This CDR3 region has 15 residues. The variable domain in full, with the rest retrieved from reference TRBV7-2 and TRBJ2-1, is GAGVSQSPSNKVTEKGKDVELRCDPISGHTALYWYRQSLGQGLEFLIYFQGNSAPDKSGLPSDRFSAERTGGSVSTLTIQRTQQEDSAVYLCASSLGAGAWNEQFFGPGTRLTVL.

There are a few counts of this clone. The chain joins TRBV5-4 to TRBJ2-7; TRBD2 matches at 7 bases. The CDR3 sequence is 13 residues long. The V segment lost 1 base and the J segment 7 bases; nucleotides outside the gene matches: 5. CDR1 is SGHNT and CDR2 is YYREEE in the germline V gene (reference sequence). CDR3 DNA sequence: TGTGCCAGCAGCTTGTCCCTAGCGGTTGAGCAGTACTTC. It translates to CASSLSLAVEQYF.

The chain recombines TRBV30 with TRBJ2-7; perhaps TRBD2 as D (5 bases). Germline loops: CDR1 GTSNPN, CDR2 SVGIG (reference sequence). Trimming cost V 0 bases and J 2 bases, with 11 bases left between them. This CDR3 contains 14 residues. The DNA of the CDR3 is TGTGCCTGGAGTGTTGGAGGATTTCCCTACGAGCAGTACTTC. This gives the protein CAWSVGGFPYEQYF.

This clone showed up just a few times. The V and J genes are TRBV5-1 and TRBJ2-3, with a possible D match to TRBD1 (5 bases). V lost 1 base, J lost 2 bases, and 11 bases lay in between. This CDR3 comprises 15 residues. The germline V gene has CDR1 SGHRS and CDR2 YFSETQ. The CDR3 DNA sequence: TGCGCCAGCAGCTTGTCTACAGGCAACACAGATACGCAGTATTTT. It codes for CASSLSTGNTDTQYF.

On this clone itself: One end of the junction fails to match germline, which may point to a read error. The chain couples TRBV18 to TRBJ1-6, with TRBD1 identical over 7 bases. The CDR3 covers 16 residues. Germline lookup yields CDR1 KGHSH and CDR2 LQKENI. CDR3 coding DNA: TGTTCCAGCTCACTTCAAGGGCAGGGGGAAGAATCACCCCTCCACTTT. Translation: CSSSLQGQGEESPLHF. Drawing the rest from reference TRBV18 and TRBJ1-6, the complete variable domain is NAGVMQNPRHLVRRRGQEARLRCSPMKGHSHVYWYRQLPEEGLKFMVYLQKENIIDESGMPKERFSAEFPKEGPSILRIQQVVRGDSAAYFCSSSLQGQGEESPLHFGNGTRLTVT.

Only a few counts were recorded for this clone. The chain couples TRBV2 to TRBJ2-3, with 9 bases lining up with TRBD1. The germline V gene has CDR1 SNHLY and CDR2 FYNNEI. V lost 4 bases to trimming and J lost 6 bases; unmatched junction nucleotides: 5. The CDR3 loop spans 14 amino acids. The CDR3 DNA sequence: TGTGCCAGCAGTGGAACAGGGGGCTTGGATACGCAGTATTTT. Translated: CASSGTGGLDTQYF.

This clone turned up a few times. The chain employs TRBV30 and TRBJ1-5; possibly TRBD1 for D (6 bases). The CDR3 covers 14 residues. Per the germline V gene, CDR1 is GTSNPN and CDR2 is SVGIG (reference sequence). V was shortened by 0 bases and J by 7 bases, with 13 bases between the two germline ends. The CDR3 loop reads CAWSVGGASQPQHF. In nucleotides, the CDR3 is TGTGCCTGGAGTGTAGGGGGGGCGAGCCAGCCCCAGCATTTT.

The rearrangement joins TRBV7-9 to TRBJ1-2, with D tentatively TRBD1 (5 bases). CDR1 and CDR2 from the germline V gene are SEHNR and FQNEAQ (reference sequence). This CDR3 is built from 12 residues. Trimming removed 8 bases at V and 2 bases at J, with 9 bases between. The CDR3 nucleotides read TGTGCCAGCGGCCGGGGGAACTATGGCTACACCTTC. This translates into CASGRGNYGYTF.

This clone occurred a few times. V is TRBV14 and J is TRBJ1-2; TRBD1 matches 9 bases. With 6 bases clipped from V and 8 bases from J, the junction kept 7 bases outside the gene matches. The CDR3 contains 13 residues. Germline-derived CDR1 and CDR2 are SGHDN and FVKESK. CDR3 residues: CASSWDRVSGYTF. In nucleotides, the CDR3 is TGTGCCAGCAGTTGGGACAGGGTGAGCGGCTACACCTTC.

This clone is termed medium-sized (0.01 to 0.1%). This sequence joins TRBV4-3 and TRBJ1-6, with a weak D call TRBD1 (5 bases). V lost 0 bases and J lost 10, with 10 bases in between. The CDR3 consists of 14 residues. Germline CDR1 and CDR2: LGHNA and YSLEER. CDR3 region: CASSQEGRGSPLHF. The CDR3 bases are TGCGCCAGCAGCCAAGAGGGGAGGGGATCACCCCTCCACTTT.

The chain uses TRBV4-3 and TRBJ2-7, with 7 nucleotides matching TRBD1. In germline, CDR1 is LGHNA, CDR2 YSLEER. The CDR3 sequence is 14 residues long. After removal of 4 bases from V and 3 bases from J, the junction contained 6 bases not matched to a gene. The CDR3 sequence: CASSPDRSYYEQYF. CDR3 DNA sequence: TGCGCCAGCAGCCCGGACAGGTCCTACTACGAGCAGTACTTC.

This clone was picked up a small number of times. The gene calls are TRBV6-6 and TRBJ2-7; the D gene could be TRBD1 or TRBD2 (5 bases each). V was pared by 6 bases and J by 3 bases, with 18 bases between. Germline V gene lookup returns CDR1 MNHNY and CDR2 SVGAGI (reference sequence). The CDR3 contains 15 residues. CDR3 region: CASREITRDGYEQYF. The DNA for the CDR3 is TGTGCCAGCAGAGAGATTACCCGGGACGGCTACGAGCAGTACTTC.

The J gene is TRBJ1-4, the V gene TRBV4-3, with a possible D match to TRBD1 (5 bases). The CDR3 has 14 amino acids. The V end lost 0 bases, the J end lost 8 bases, and 10 bases lay between the germline ends. Per germline, CDR1 LGHNA and CDR2 YSLEER. This CDR3 reads CASSQDPDMEKLFF. The DNA for the CDR3 is TGCGCCAGCAGCCAAGATCCGGACATGGAAAAACTGTTTTTT.